This TCR beta chain emerged from a study of cytomegalovirus exposure and HLA in healthy donors. General study points: There was a cluster of highly shared sequence variants that was likely a sequencing artifact.

In regard to this clone: No antigen is known for it.

The primer mix had 60 Vbeta and 13 Jbeta primers. The assay was immunoSEQ multiplex PCR, and TCRdb's table has in-frame clones only and misses some. Among roughly 180,000 clones listed, around four fifths were seen once. Trimming removed 4 bases from V and 7 bases from J, with 8 bases in between. Germline CDR1 reads SEHNR; CDR2 reads FQNEAQ (reference sequence). The CDR3 sequence is 11 residues long. Sequenced material: PBMCs. This receptor was identified in a man aged 30-40 years in good health and CMV-seronegative. V is TRBV7-9 and J is TRBJ2-7, with no clear D. CDR3 nucleotides: TGTGCCAGCAGCTCCCCCGGGGAGCAGTACTTC. The encoded protein is CASSSPGEQYF.